Listed below are T cell receptor beta chains from one sample, sequenced in a study of T cell responses to AZD1222 COVID-19 vaccine. This table comes from immunoSEQ multiplex PCR, and its TCRdb copy is limited to in-frame clones, with some not included. The table includes 100,000 to 120,000 clones, about nine tenths detected once. The sample was peripheral blood, taken on day 0 of AZD1222 vaccination. The receptors stem from an adult in good health. Each CDR3 is given with its conserved first and last residue. D genes are given only for firm matches. The size of a clone is reported for some rows only, either as once, few or many, or as a class for expanded clones.

j_call v_call d_call clone_size cdr3_aa cdr3_nt
TRBJ1-2 TRBV6-4 . . CASRNTNRVWGYTF TGTGCCAGCAGAAATACTAACAGGGTGTGGGGCTACACCTTC
TRBJ2-5 TRBV5-1 . . CASSFTDLDLGETQYF TGCGCCAGCAGCTTTACCGACCTAGACCTGGGGGAGACCCAGTACTTC
TRBJ1-2 TRBV30 TRBD1 . CAWSALGVAGTGHYGYTF TGTGCCTGGAGTGCACTTGGGGTGGCCGGGACAGGGCACTATGGCTACACCTTC
TRBJ1-1 TRBV11-2 TRBD1 once CASSFSQGASTEAFF TGTGCCAGCAGCTTTTCCCAGGGGGCAAGCACTGAAGCTTTCTTT
TRBJ1-4 TRBV5-1 . . CASSLAWTVSNEKLFF TGCGCCAGCAGCTTGGCCTGGACAGTGAGTAATGAAAAACTGTTTTTT
TRBJ2-7 TRBV6-1 . . CASSDSGFSSYEQYF TGTGCCAGCAGTGATTCGGGATTTTCCTCCTACGAGCAGTACTTC
TRBJ1-2 TRBV11-1 TRBD1 . CASTGTVKGYTF TGTGCCAGCACCGGGACAGTCAAAGGCTACACCTTC
TRBJ1-1 TRBV28 . . CASSLLGGMTEAFF TGTGCCAGCAGTTTGTTGGGGGGAATGACTGAAGCTTTCTTT
TRBJ1-3 TRBV5-6 . . CASSLVSSGNTIYF TGTGCCAGCAGCTTGGTGTCCTCTGGAAACACCATATATTTT
TRBJ2-6 TRBV5-1 . . CASSWETSGANVLTF TGCGCCAGCAGCTGGGAGACCTCTGGGGCCAACGTCCTGACTTTC
TRBJ2-7 TRBV11-1 TRBD1 . CASSHLGQGSYEQYF TGTGCCAGCAGCCACTTGGGACAGGGTTCCTACGAGCAGTACTTC
TRBJ2-7 TRBV5-1 . . CASSQGTSAPYEQYF TGCGCCAGCAGCCAAGGGACTTCTGCCCCCTACGAGCAGTACTTC
TRBJ2-7 TRBV13 TRBD1 . CASSFGTGGFEQYF TGTGCCAGCAGCTTCGGGACAGGAGGTTTCGAGCAGTACTTC
TRBJ2-5 TRBV7-7 TRBD2 . CASSLQNSGLAGETQYF TGTGCCAGCAGCCTACAAAACTCAGGACTAGCTGGAGAGACCCAGTACTTC
TRBJ2-5 TRBV27 . . CASSTLDTPQETQYF TGTGCCAGCAGTACACTAGACACCCCCCAAGAGACCCAGTACTTC
TRBJ2-5 TRBV7-9 . . CASSKTGTQETQYF TGTGCCAGCAGCAAAACAGGGACCCAAGAGACCCAGTACTTC
TRBJ2-7 TRBV7-8 TRBD1 . CASSSPRDSGSSYEQYF TGTGCCAGCAGCTCCCCCCGGGACAGCGGAAGCTCCTACGAGCAGTACTTC
TRBJ1-2 TRBV12-3/TRBV12-4 . . CASSLLLNYGYTF TGTGCCAGCAGTTTACTATTAAACTATGGCTACACCTTC